The following is a T cell receptor beta chain sequence with its context. The protocol was immunoSEQ multiplex PCR, while the TCRdb copy is restricted to in-frame clones and leaves out a portion. Of about 80,000 clones listed, 85% are singletons. These data originate in a study of blood T cell repertoires in COVID-19. As for the study in general: Some COVID-19 samples were acute and others convalescent; all came from the United States, Italy and Spain.

Sequencing used peripheral blood. The sequence came from a man aged 45 to 65 with COVID-19, enrolled during active disease.

CDR3 DNA: TGTGCCAGCAGTTTCCCCGGGAACACTGAAGCTTTCTTT. This encodes CASSFPGNTEAFF. The J gene is TRBJ1-1, the V gene TRBV27; no reliable D call. Germline V gene data show CDR1 as MNHEY and CDR2 as SMNVEV (reference sequence). This CDR3 has 13 amino acids. V lost 3 bases and J 1 base, leaving 6 bases between the germline ends.